This T cell receptor (beta chain) was retrieved from a study of beta chain features in type 1 diabetes. About the research overall: No patient-donor differences in age, gender, total cells or subset yield. Study-level results: Insertion counts at VDJ junctions were lower in type 1 diabetes patients, who also showed more deletions there. Moderately but significantly shorter TCRB CDR3s were found in Type 1 diabetes patients in all four CD4+ subsets. Cells with high TCR expression could be over-represented by cDNA sequencing. In these data, an HLA type influence on TCRB rearrangement remained unresolved.

CDR1 and CDR2 from the germline V gene are MNHNS and SASEGT. The germline V and J ends were trimmed by 7 bases and 0 bases, with 12 bases remaining between them. The CDR3 has 14 residues. A few counts support this clone. The antigen is not known. The whole isolated RNA underwent reverse transcription, so sequencing captured expressed TCRB transcripts. Sequencing was performed with immunoSEQ multiplex PCR; in TCRdb, only in-frame clones are kept and a portion is missing. The sample contains about 640,000 clones, about an eighth of which appear only once. The chain recombines TRBV6-1 with TRBJ1-2; D remains unclear. Sequences were obtained from naive CD4+ T cells from blood. This clonotype was obtained from a man aged 25-45 years with type 1 diabetes. CDR3 region: CASIIGRANYGYTF. The CDR3 bases are TGTGCCAGCATAATAGGAAGAGCTAACTATGGCTACACCTTC.